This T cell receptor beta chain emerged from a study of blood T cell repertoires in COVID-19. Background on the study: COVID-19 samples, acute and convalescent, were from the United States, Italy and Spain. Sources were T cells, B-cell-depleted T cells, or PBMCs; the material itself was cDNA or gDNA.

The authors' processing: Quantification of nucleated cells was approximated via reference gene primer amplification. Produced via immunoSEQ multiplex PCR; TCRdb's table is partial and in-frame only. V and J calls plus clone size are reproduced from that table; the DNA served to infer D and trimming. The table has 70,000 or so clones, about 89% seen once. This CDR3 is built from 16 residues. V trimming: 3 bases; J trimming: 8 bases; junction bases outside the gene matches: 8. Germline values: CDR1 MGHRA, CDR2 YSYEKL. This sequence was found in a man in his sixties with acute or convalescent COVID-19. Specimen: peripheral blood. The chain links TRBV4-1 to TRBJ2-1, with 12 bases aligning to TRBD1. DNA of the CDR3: TGCGCCAGCAGCCATCTCCCGGGACAGGGGGCGGATGAGCAGTTCTTC. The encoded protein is CASSHLPGQGADEQFF.